The source of this T cell receptor beta chain is a study of blood T cell repertoires in COVID-19 (dated by TCRdb to about 2020). In the study overall: Samples covering the acute and convalescent phases of COVID-19 were provided by collaborators in the United States, Italy and Spain. Subjects who had been exposed to COVID-19, were actively infected with it, or had recovered from it provided the deeply sampled blood TCRbeta repertoires that made up the dataset. Sample metadata almost always included a de-identified subject ID, COVID-19 status, age in years and sex. The material from the prospective study consisted of cDNA or gDNA derived from T cells, B-cell-depleted T cells, or PBMCs. The samples were drawn from the first 160 participants of the ongoing ImmuneRACE study and from some 1,300 subjects provided by 6 global collaborators. A freely available public database, intended as a resource for researchers studying the immune response to SARS-CoV-2, is where the repertoires were released. Where available, HLA class I and class II types were obtained from metadata supplied by the sample provider rather than from assay-based typing. What the study reported, not specific to this receptor: The quantity of clinical and demographic metadata differed by source and by participant and was supplied without curation.

Collaborating institutions collected whole blood in K2EDTA tubes following their own protocols. For TCRbeta analysis, collaborator samples were shipped as frozen whole blood, as isolated PBMCs, or as DNA extracted from either sample type. Details on this clone: No antigen is known for it. At one of its ends the junction is not consistent with the germline gene, which may arise from a read error.

Its CDR3 holds 12 amino acids, cysteine through phenylalanine. Only the CDR3 DNA is retained, 36 bases long and in frame from the first base. The germline V gene gives CDR1 as MDHEN and CDR2 as SYDVKM. TCRbeta CDR3 regions were amplified from genomic DNA by means of the immunoSEQ Assay, a bias-controlled multiplex PCR. The authors' analysis ran thus. The number of nucleated cells in each sample was estimated by amplification of reference gene primers within the assay. To quantify the absolute abundance of each unique TCRbeta CDR3 rearrangement, sequence reads were collapsed and filtered. For each sample, productive Simpson clonality was calculated as the square root of Simpson's diversity index across productive rearrangements. Here the immuneACCESS table is served through TCRdb, limited to in-frame sequences with V and J called. Missing clones are a known gap in these copies; in checked studies unresolved V genes cover under half, and the rest lacks a known reason. V and J calls and clone size come straight from that table; D and trimming were deduced from the DNA. The sample records about 240,000 clones, around 86% of which are singletons. Jointly, the top ten make up approximately 7.2% of the sample.

This receptor was obtained from a woman in her sixties or seventies with active or convalescent COVID-19. The chain links TRBV28 with TRBJ1-5; the D gene is not confidently resolved. The sequenced sample consisted of peripheral blood. Here the CDR3 is given as CASSSAGMHSYF. The nucleotides are TGTGCCAGCAGTTCGGCCGGGATGCATTCCTATTTT.